This TCR beta chain appears in the sequencing data of a study of CD8+CD57+ T cells in acquired aplastic anemia. On the study more broadly: When averaged, DNA from sorted CD4+ and CD8+ cells came to around 3 ug. Study-wide results and caveats: Comparison of patients with controls identified about 30 shared CD8+ CDR3 sequences.

The length of the CDR3 is 14 residues. Trimming removed 3 bases at V and 4 bases at J, with 11 bases between. Profiling that covered TCR beta VDJ and CDR3 relied on genomic DNA as its template. MiXCR was run by TCRdb on the reads, yielding one entry per CDR3 protein. The table includes 450,000 to 600,000 distinct CDR3 sequences, around a third detected once. This clonotype showed up just a few times. Its antigen is not identified. Those patients picked for sequencing had displayed CD8+CD57+ cell expansion on flow cytometry. Sequencing was done on a sample of sorted CD4+, CD8+, or CD8+CD57+ T cells (not recorded which) from PBMCs. The source of this sequence is a human donor with aplastic anemia. The genes are TRBV12-3 or TRBV12-4 and TRBJ2-3; no firm D call. CDR3 sequence reads: CASSFLTMADTQYF. The DNA of the CDR3 is TGTGCCAGCAGTTTTTTGACCATGGCAGATACGCAGTATTTT.